The source of this T cell receptor (beta chain) is a study of blood T cell repertoires in COVID-19. V lost 4 bases and J 5 bases, leaving 19 bases between the germline ends. CDR3 length: 17 residues. From germline, CDR1 is SGHRS and CDR2 YFSETQ. The table came from immunoSEQ multiplex PCR; TCRdb's copy has only in-frame clones and leaves some out. The top ten hold approximately 7.5% of the sample, which has about 240,000 clones, about four fifths seen once. Seattle patients were enrolled while actively infected and followed longitudinally. The rearrangement links TRBV5-1 to TRBJ1-6; the D gene is possibly TRBD1 (6 bases). The specimen was peripheral blood. This receptor was taken from a woman older than 75 with COVID-19, enrolled during active disease. The CDR3, as DNA: TGCGCCAGCAGCCCGGACAGTCCCCTTATGAATAATTCACCCCTCCACTTT. As protein: CASSPDSPLMNNSPLHF.